The rows below give T cell receptor beta chains drawn from one sample of a study of beta chain features in type 1 diabetes. The data were produced by immunoSEQ multiplex PCR, yet TCRdb's version contains in-frame clones alone and is incomplete. There are over 150,000 clones in the sample; about a tenth occur only once, and more than 0.45% lies in the top ten. Sequencing was performed on central memory CD4+ T cells from blood. All receptors derive from a man aged 25 to 40 with type 1 diabetes. Both conserved end residues are part of each CDR3.

CDR3 length	J gene	V gene	CDR3 protein
13	TRBJ1-1	TRBV7-2	CASSEYRGTEAFF
14	TRBJ2-3	TRBV7-2	CASSETSGSYTQYF
16	TRBJ2-1	TRBV7-2	CASVYGDRGSYNEQFF
14	TRBJ2-7	TRBV9	CASSSGTGNYEQYF
16	TRBJ2-3	TRBV9	CASSVGLADSTDTQYF
13	TRBJ1-1	TRBV7-2	CASSSTVLREAFF
13	TRBJ2-2	TRBV29-1	CSVYGRAGGELFF
14	TRBJ2-1	TRBV7-8	CASSYGTGGNEQFF
14	TRBJ2-7	TRBV30	CAWSPGTVTYEQYF
17	TRBJ2-2	TRBV5-4	CASSQGPVGAGTGELFF
15	TRBJ2-3	TRBV9	CASSVVTAGTDTQYF
13	TRBJ1-1	TRBV19	CASSRTGNTEAFF
13	TRBJ1-1	TRBV18	CASSPDRDTEAFF
13	TRBJ2-1	TRBV13	CASRFPRGNEQFF
14	TRBJ1-2	TRBV30	CAWRPKDRGYGYTF
19	TRBJ2-1	TRBV27	CASKVRTSGSRQLYNEQFF
14	TRBJ2-3	TRBV11-2	CASSLALSTDTQYF
15	TRBJ2-1	TRBV9	CASSPYSGSGGEQFF
14	TRBJ2-7	TRBV19	CASRKAAGAYEQYF
16	TRBJ1-4	TRBV4-2	CASSQDSEGVYEKLFF
15	TRBJ2-1	TRBV5-6	CASSSPGQKTDEQFF
15	TRBJ2-2	TRBV7-9	CASSLSAGGTGELFF
15	.	TRBV9	CASSARDRESYEQYF
14	TRBJ1-1	TRBV9	CASSALTGSTEAFF